These 13 T cell receptor beta chains were sequenced from one sample in a study of T cells in Graves' hyperthyroidism and ophthalmopathy. RNA transcripts served as the template for amplifying TCR beta CDR3 regions. First-round RT-PCR targeting the TCR CDR3 was performed with the HTBI primer set. Each CDR3 protein gets one entry after TCRdb re-called the multiplex PCR reads with MiXCR. The data show 300,000 to 350,000 distinct CDR3 sequences, roughly a fifth seen once. Material: blood. Source of these receptors: a woman aged 50 to 60 with Graves' hyperthyroidism.

The rearrangement uses TRBV28 and TRBJ1-5; TRBD1 aligns across 10 bases. Germline trimming cut 5 bases from V and 10 bases from J; bases unmatched to any gene: 8. Germline CDR1 and CDR2: MDHEN and SYDVKM. There are 14 residues in the CDR3. The CDR3: CASSPGTGEGPQHF. In DNA form, the CDR3 reads TGTGCCAGCAGTCCCGGGACAGGGGAGGGCCCCCAGCATTTT.

Note on this clonotype: This could be a read error, since a much larger clone is one nucleotide away. The chain has TRBV29-1 and TRBJ1-1, with D unresolved. The CDR3 is made up of 14 amino acids. Per germline, CDR1 SQVTM and CDR2 ANQGSEA. With 8 bases removed from V and 0 bases from J, the gap between germline ends came to 16 bases. The CDR3 DNA sequence: TGCAGCACCTTCCGGATGGGTATGAACACTGAAGCTTTCTTT. Protein sequence: CSTFRMGMNTEAFF.

This chain links TRBV2 with TRBJ1-5; D not certain. The CDR3 length is 13 residues. Between the trimmed V and J ends, which lost 7 bases and 4 bases, there was a span of 11 bases. CDR1 is SNHLY and CDR2 is FYNNEI in the germline V gene. CDR3 region: CASNWENNQPQHF. The CDR3 coding sequence is TGTGCCAGCAACTGGGAAAATAATCAGCCCCAGCATTTT.

This rearrangement joins TRBV28 to TRBJ2-7; 13 bases line up with TRBD2. The V segment lost 6 bases and the J segment 6 bases; nucleotides outside the gene matches: 8. The CDR3 is 15 amino acids. Germline assignment: CDR1 MDHEN and CDR2 SYDVKM. The CDR3 is CASRPRTSGSREQYF. The CDR3 nucleotides read TGTGCCAGCAGGCCAAGGACTAGCGGGAGTCGCGAGCAGTACTTC.

J is TRBJ1-2 and V is TRBV15, with a weak D call TRBD1 (6 bases). Germline V CDR1 and CDR2: LNHNV, YYDKDF (reference sequence). CDR3 length: 15 residues. V lost 2 bases and J lost 0, with 10 bases in between. The CDR3 loop is CATSRSQGPNYGYTF. CDR3 DNA: TGTGCCACCAGCAGATCCCAGGGGCCTAACTATGGCTACACCTTC.

There are a few counts of this clonotype. The chain uses TRBV4-1 and TRBJ2-1; 10 bases map to TRBD1. Germline CDR1 reads MGHRA; CDR2 reads YSYEKL. The length of the CDR3 is 16 residues. Losses at the gene ends were 4 bases for V and 4 bases for J; bases not matched to a gene: 7. The CDR3 nucleotides are TGCGCCAGCAGCCCTTCCGGGACAGGGGTTTACAATGAGCAGTTCTTC. Amino acid sequence: CASSPSGTGVYNEQFF.

The CDR3 bases are TGTGCCAGCAGCAATCGGACAAGACCCAATGAGCAGTTCTTC. As protein: CASSNRTRPNEQFF. The chain employs TRBV9 and TRBJ2-1; D is possibly TRBD1 (5 bases). Germline V CDR1 and CDR2: SGDLS, YYNGEE. The CDR3 is 14 residues long. Trimming left V 4 bases short and J 6 bases short, with 14 bases between.

This clonotype was recorded many times. This chain links TRBV29-1 with TRBJ1-1; tentative D call: TRBD1 (6 bases). The CDR3 length is 12 residues. Trimming cost V 4 bases and J 4 bases, with 10 bases left between them. CDR1 is SQVTM and CDR2 is ANQGSEA in the germline V gene. CDR3 residues: CSVVSGATEAFF. The CDR3 DNA reads TGCAGCGTTGTTTCGGGGGCCACTGAAGCTTTCTTT.

This clonotype was observed at least ten times. The chain combines TRBV29-1 with TRBJ1-1; D is undetermined. The CDR3 has 13 amino acids. Germline CDR1 and CDR2: SQVTM and ANQGSEA. Deletions cut 7 bases from V and 5 bases from J, with 17 bases between. In DNA, the CDR3 is TGCAGCGCTCCGCCGGGGTATGTGACTGAAGCTTTCTTT. The encoded protein is CSAPPGYVTEAFF.

This clonotype was seen a few times. The rearrangement links TRBV4-1 to TRBJ2-3; weak D call: TRBD2 (6 bases). V was shortened by 5 bases and J by 3 bases, with 15 bases between the two germline ends. The CDR3 runs 15 residues. Germline values: CDR1 MGHRA, CDR2 YSYEKL. This CDR3 is CASSSLAMRTDTQYF. The DNA for the CDR3 is TGCGCCAGCAGCTCTCTAGCGATGCGGACAGATACGCAGTATTTT.

This clonotype was detected many times. The V and J genes are TRBV28 and TRBJ2-7; weak D call: TRBD1 (6 bases). The V end lost 5 bases, the J end lost 0 bases, and 14 bases lay between the germline ends. CDR3 length: 15 residues. Germline CDR1 MDHEN, CDR2 SYDVKM. The CDR3 sequence: CASSMTGPSSYEQYF. The CDR3 DNA reads TGTGCCAGCAGTATGACAGGCCCTAGCTCCTACGAGCAGTACTTC.

This clonotype was seen at least ten times. This sequence joins TRBV7-9 and TRBJ1-1, with D unresolved. This CDR3 spans 13 amino acids. With 9 bases removed from V and 3 bases from J, the gap between germline ends came to 14 bases. Germline loops: CDR1 SEHNR, CDR2 FQNEAQ (reference sequence). The CDR3 loop is CASATGEYTEAFF. CDR3 nucleotides: TGTGCCAGTGCGACCGGAGAGTACACTGAAGCTTTCTTT.

This clonotype was observed at least ten times. CDR3 sequence (DNA): TGCAGCGTTGACGAGGGATTACGAGAGACCCAGTACTTC. Protein product: CSVDEGLRETQYF. The chain uses TRBV29-1 and TRBJ2-5; weak D call: TRBD2 (5 bases). Trimming removed 3 bases from V and 4 bases from J, with 12 bases in between. Looked up from germline, CDR1 is SQVTM and CDR2 is ANQGSEA. The CDR3 spans 13 residues.